This T cell receptor beta chain was captured by sequencing in a study of blood T cell repertoires in COVID-19. About the research overall: Researchers got acute and convalescent COVID-19 samples from the United States, Italy and Spain. From T cells, B-cell-depleted T cells, or PBMCs came the material, which was cDNA or gDNA.

Germline V gene data show CDR1 as SGHNT and CDR2 as YENEEA. Between the trimmed V and J ends, which lost 1 base and 2 bases, there was a span of 10 bases. This CDR3 is 15 amino acids long. Study processing details: Quantification of nucleated cells was approximated via reference gene primer amplification. The table came from immunoSEQ multiplex PCR; TCRdb's copy has only in-frame clones and leaves some out. The D gene and trimming were derived from the DNA, and the V and J assignments and clone size from that table. The data hold some 310,000 clones, with about 90% observed a single time. Two consecutive negative NP/OP PCR tests, clearance, or resolved symptoms defined Cohort 3 recovery.

Material for sequencing was PBMCs or T cells enriched from blood (not recorded which). The chain employs TRBV11-3 and TRBJ2-3, with a weak D call TRBD1 (6 bases). This receptor was identified in a woman aged 25 to 39 who had recovered from COVID-19. For the CDR3, the DNA is TGTGCCAGCAGCTTAGGACAGGAAGACACAGATACGCAGTATTTT. It yields the protein CASSLGQEDTDTQYF.